Below are 21 T cell receptor beta chains sequenced from a single sample in a study of T cell changes during pregnancy in multiple sclerosis. The table came from immunoSEQ multiplex PCR; TCRdb's copy has only in-frame clones and leaves some out. The table includes approximately 63,000 clones, about nine tenths detected once. Sequencing was performed on peripheral blood, taken in the third trimester of pregnancy. These receptors came from a female donor in good health, enrolled as a control in a pregnancy study.

The J gene is TRBJ2-7, the V gene TRBV5-1, with 8 positions matching TRBD1. There are 14 residues in the CDR3. The ends lost 4 bases at V and 5 bases at J; junction bases unmatched: 8. Germline V gives CDR1 SGHRS, CDR2 YFSETQ. The CDR3 here is CASSEDRAANEQYF. CDR3 bases: TGCGCCAGCAGCGAGGACAGGGCTGCAAACGAGCAGTACTTC.

A few counts support this clone. This chain joins TRBV9 and TRBJ1-1; D gene uncertain. The V end lost 5 bases, the J end lost 1 base, and 15 bases lay between the germline ends. There are 15 residues in the CDR3. Per germline, CDR1 SGDLS and CDR2 YYNGEE. Written as DNA, the CDR3 is TGTGCCAGCAGTGGGAAGCGGGGTAGGAACACTGAAGCTTTCTTT. Translated: CASSGKRGRNTEAFF. The complete variable domain, with remaining parts taken from reference TRBV9 and TRBJ1-1, reads DSGVTQTPKHLITATGQRVTLRCSPRSGDLSVYWYQQSLDQGLQFLIQYYNGEERAKGNILERFSAQQFPDLHSELNLSSLELGDSALYFCASSGKRGRNTEAFFGQGTRLTVV.

The rearrangement uses TRBV10-3 and TRBJ2-1, with TRBD2 matching over 10 bases. V was clipped by 3 bases and J by 2 bases; unmatched bases: 4. CDR1 is ENHRY, CDR2 SYGVKD, per germline. The CDR3 loop spans 16 amino acids. DNA for the CDR3: TGTGCCATCAGTGAAGTAGCGGGAGGAACCTACAATGAGCAGTTCTTC. This gives the protein CAISEVAGGTYNEQFF.

This clone has only one observation. The chain combines TRBV19 with TRBJ1-6; D perhaps matches TRBD1 (6 bases). This CDR3 comprises 14 residues. Germline-derived CDR1 and CDR2 are LNHDA and SQIVND (reference sequence). Trimming removed 5 bases at V and 9 bases at J, with 14 bases between. CDR3 coding DNA: TGTGCCAGTAGTCTACAGGGTCGGAGTTCACCCCTCCACTTT. Its translation: CASSLQGRSSPLHF.

In this sample, this clone turned up a few times. The chain employs TRBV16 and TRBJ1-2; TRBD1 is a possible D gene (6 bases). CDR1 KGHSY and CDR2 FQNENV come from the germline V gene. CDR3 length: 16 amino acids. The V end was cut by 2 bases, the J end by 5 bases, with 18 bases between. CDR3 sequence reads: CASSQSGGRGPYGYTF. DNA of the CDR3: TGTGCCAGCAGCCAAAGTGGGGGCCGAGGCCCATATGGCTACACCTTC.

The chain links TRBV28 to TRBJ1-3, with 8 bases that match TRBD1. This CDR3 region has 14 residues. In germline, CDR1 is MDHEN, CDR2 SYDVKM. V gave up 6 bases and J gave up 3 bases; unmatched junction bases: 4. The DNA of the CDR3 is TGTGCCAGCAGCCAAGGACAGGGTGGAAACACCATATATTTT. Amino acids: CASSQGQGGNTIYF.

The chain joins TRBV19 to TRBJ1-6; D ambiguous. Germline V gene lookup returns CDR1 LNHDA and CDR2 SQIVND (reference sequence). This CDR3 is built from 13 residues. The V gene lost 4 bases and the J gene lost 10 bases, with 11 bases spanning the gap. The CDR3 nucleotides are TGTGCCAGTAGTAGCTTGCGGGAGTCACCCCTCCACTTT. Translation: CASSSLRESPLHF.

The V call is TRBV9, the J call TRBJ1-1, with TRBD1 matching over 8 bases. Trimming cost V 0 bases and J 1 base; bases outside gene matches: 2. CDR1 is SGDLS and CDR2 is YYNGEE in the germline V gene. CDR3 length: 15 residues. The CDR3 is CASSVGGTGNTEAFF. DNA of the CDR3: TGTGCCAGCAGCGTAGGGGGGACAGGGAACACTGAAGCTTTCTTT.

The chain uses TRBV10-3 and TRBJ2-7; 8 bases match TRBD1. Germline CDR1 reads ENHRY; CDR2 reads SYGVKD. V shed 3 bases and J 7 bases; nucleotides not matched to a gene: 11. The CDR3 extends over 15 amino acids. The CDR3 protein is CAISEGQGKREEQYF. The CDR3 DNA is TGTGCCATCAGTGAAGGACAGGGCAAACGGGAAGAGCAGTACTTC.

The chain has TRBV28 and TRBJ1-5; 8 nucleotides align to TRBD1. The length of the CDR3 is 15 residues. V was clipped by 4 bases and J by 5 bases; unmatched bases: 7. The V gene's germline CDR1 is MDHEN and CDR2 SYDVKM. The CDR3 loop is CASSYFGQGDQPQHF. In DNA, the CDR3 is TGTGCCAGCAGTTACTTCGGACAGGGCGATCAGCCCCAGCATTTT. Using reference TRBV28 and TRBJ1-5 for the parts outside the CDR3, the full variable domain is DVKVTQSSRYLVKRTGEKVFLECVQDMDHENMFWYRQDPGLGLRLIYFSYDVKMKEKGDIPEGYSVSREKKERFSLILESASTNQTSMYLCASSYFGQGDQPQHFGDGTRLSIL.

To note about this clone: The conserved closing phenylalanine or tryptophan is absent in this CDR3, likely reflecting a read error. The V and J genes are TRBV6-1 and TRBJ1-6; D possibly corresponds to TRBD1 (5 bases). Germline values: CDR1 MNHNS, CDR2 SASEGT. The CDR3 has 14 residues. The V and J ends lost 6 bases and 10 bases respectively, with 16 bases between them. The CDR3 coding sequence is TGTGCCAGCAGGCCGGGACTAGAGGGATCACCCCTCCACCTT. This codes for CASRPGLEGSPLHL.

The genes are TRBV2 and TRBJ1-1; D perhaps matches TRBD1 (6 bases). V was pared by 4 bases and J by 8 bases, with 11 bases between. The CDR3 has 12 residues. CDR1 is SNHLY and CDR2 is FYNNEI in the germline V gene. The CDR3 nucleotides read TGTGCCAGCAGTGGGATAGGACAGGAAGCTTTCTTT. This translates into CASSGIGQEAFF.

The genes are TRBV19 and TRBJ1-3; the D is unclear. Germline values: CDR1 LNHDA, CDR2 SQIVND (reference sequence). V was cut by 5 bases and J by 4 bases, with 9 bases left in between. This CDR3 has 13 residues. In DNA, the CDR3 is TGTGCCAGTAGTTCACCCCTAGGAAACACCATATATTTT. Its translation is CASSSPLGNTIYF.

The J gene is TRBJ2-7, the V gene TRBV27; 9 bases map to TRBD2. This CDR3 is built from 14 residues. Germline values: CDR1 MNHEY, CDR2 SMNVEV (reference sequence). Trimming took 5 bases from V and 2 from J; bases not matched to a gene: 4. The CDR3 nucleotides read TGTGCCAGCAGTCTGGGACTAGCCCCCTACGAGCAGTACTTC. This encodes CASSLGLAPYEQYF.

The chain recombines TRBV6-6 with TRBJ1-1; 7 bases are shared with TRBD1. From germline, CDR1 is MNHNY and CDR2 SVGAGI (reference sequence). V lost 6 bases, J lost 5 bases, and 6 bases stayed unmatched. This CDR3 contains 13 residues. CDR3 in amino acids: CASRLQGRTEAFF. CDR3 DNA sequence: TGTGCCAGCAGATTACAGGGGAGGACTGAAGCTTTCTTT.

The V call is TRBV5-1, the J call TRBJ2-2; 8 bases match TRBD1. The CDR3 is 15 residues long. Looked up from germline, CDR1 is SGHRS and CDR2 is YFSETQ. V was clipped by 4 bases and J by 4 bases; unmatched bases: 6. The CDR3 coding sequence is TGCGCCAGCAGCATATGGACAGGGACCACCGGGGAGCTGTTTTTT. Its protein is CASSIWTGTTGELFF.

This rearrangement joins TRBV2 to TRBJ2-7; 8 bases map to TRBD2. The V and J ends lost 4 bases and 4 bases, in that order; junction bases with no gene match: 6. The V gene's germline CDR1 is SNHLY and CDR2 FYNNEI. CDR3 length: 14 residues. CDR3 in amino acids: CASSVERGQYEQYF. The CDR3 nucleotides are TGTGCCAGCAGTGTGGAGCGGGGGCAATACGAGCAGTACTTC. The entire variable domain, with the rest obtained from reference TRBV2 and TRBJ2-7, is as follows: EPEVTQTPSHQVTQMGQEVILRCVPISNHLYFYWYRQILGQKVEFLVSFYNNEISEKSEIFDDQFSVERPDGSNFTLKIRSTKLEDSAMYFCASSVERGQYEQYFGPGTRLTVT.

The genes are TRBV2 and TRBJ1-5; no firm D call. This CDR3 contains 14 residues. The germline V gene has CDR1 SNHLY and CDR2 FYNNEI. V lost 4 bases and J lost 5, with 12 bases in between. This chain's CDR3 is CASSGWQLDQPQHF. The DNA of the CDR3 is TGTGCCAGCAGTGGATGGCAGTTGGATCAGCCCCAGCATTTT.

The gene calls are TRBV7-9 and TRBJ2-5; TRBD2 agrees at 9 bases. V lost 0 bases, J lost 6 bases, and 8 bases stayed unmatched. The V gene's germline CDR1 is SEHNR and CDR2 FQNEAQ (reference sequence). The length of the CDR3 is 16 residues. CDR3 region: CASSLALGGTSQTQYF. CDR3 sequence (DNA): TGTGCCAGCAGCTTAGCGCTCGGGGGGACTAGCCAGACCCAGTACTTC.

The chain uses TRBV6-4 and TRBJ2-2; 9 bases are shared with TRBD2. V lost 7 bases, J lost 2 bases, and 8 bases stayed unmatched. Germline CDR1 is MRHNA and CDR2 is SNTAGT. The CDR3 extends over 16 amino acids. This chain's CDR3 is CASKAGGEENTGELFF. CDR3 DNA: TGTGCCAGCAAGGCGGGAGGGGAGGAAAACACCGGGGAGCTGTTTTTT.

The sample holds a few counts of this clone. The chain carries TRBV19 and TRBJ1-2, with D unclear. CDR1 is LNHDA, CDR2 SQIVND, per germline (reference sequence). V was shortened by 5 bases and J by 7 bases, with 11 bases between the two germline ends. The CDR3 length is 12 residues. For the CDR3, the DNA is TGTGCCAGTAGTCCCCTGGCGGGTGGCTACACCTTC. Protein: CASSPLAGGYTF. The full variable domain, with the rest looked up from reference TRBV19 and TRBJ1-2, is DGGITQSPKYLFRKEGQNVTLSCEQNLNHDAMYWYRQDPGQGLRLIYYSQIVNDFQKGDIAEGYSVSREKKESFPLTVTSAQKNPTAFYLCASSPLAGGYTFGSGTRLTVV.